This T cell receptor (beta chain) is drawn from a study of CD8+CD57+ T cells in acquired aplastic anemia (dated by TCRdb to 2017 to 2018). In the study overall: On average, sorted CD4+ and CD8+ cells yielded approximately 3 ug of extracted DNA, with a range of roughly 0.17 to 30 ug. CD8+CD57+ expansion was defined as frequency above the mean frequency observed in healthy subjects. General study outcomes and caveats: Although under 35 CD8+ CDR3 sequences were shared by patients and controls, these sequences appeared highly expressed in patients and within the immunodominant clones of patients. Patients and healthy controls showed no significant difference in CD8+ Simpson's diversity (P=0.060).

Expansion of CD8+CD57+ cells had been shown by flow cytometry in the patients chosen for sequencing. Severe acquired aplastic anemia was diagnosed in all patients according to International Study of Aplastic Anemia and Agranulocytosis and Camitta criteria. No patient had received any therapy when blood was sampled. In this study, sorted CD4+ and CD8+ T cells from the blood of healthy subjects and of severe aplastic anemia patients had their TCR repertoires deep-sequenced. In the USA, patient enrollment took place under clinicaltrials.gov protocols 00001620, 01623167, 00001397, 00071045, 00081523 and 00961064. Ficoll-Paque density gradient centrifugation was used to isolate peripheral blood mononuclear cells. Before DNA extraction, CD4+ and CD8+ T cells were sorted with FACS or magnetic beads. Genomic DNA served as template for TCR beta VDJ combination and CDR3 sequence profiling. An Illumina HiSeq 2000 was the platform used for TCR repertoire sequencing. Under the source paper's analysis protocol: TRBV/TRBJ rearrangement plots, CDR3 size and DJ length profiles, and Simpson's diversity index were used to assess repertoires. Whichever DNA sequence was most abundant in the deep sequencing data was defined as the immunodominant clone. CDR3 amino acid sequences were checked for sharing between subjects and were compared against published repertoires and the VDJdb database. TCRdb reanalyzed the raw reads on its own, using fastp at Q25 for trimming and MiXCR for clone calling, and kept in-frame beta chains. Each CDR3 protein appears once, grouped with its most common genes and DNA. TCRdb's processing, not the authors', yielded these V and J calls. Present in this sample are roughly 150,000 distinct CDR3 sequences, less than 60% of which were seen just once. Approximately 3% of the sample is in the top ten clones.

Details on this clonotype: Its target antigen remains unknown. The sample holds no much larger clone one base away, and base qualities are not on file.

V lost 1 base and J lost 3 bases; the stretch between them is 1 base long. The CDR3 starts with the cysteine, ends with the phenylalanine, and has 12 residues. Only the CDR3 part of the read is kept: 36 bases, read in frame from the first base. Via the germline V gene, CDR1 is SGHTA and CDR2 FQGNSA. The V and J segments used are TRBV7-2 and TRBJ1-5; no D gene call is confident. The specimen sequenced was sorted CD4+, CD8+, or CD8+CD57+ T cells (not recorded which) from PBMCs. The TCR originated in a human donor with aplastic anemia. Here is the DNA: TGTGCCAGCAGCTTAGTCAATCAGCCCCAGCATTTT. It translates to CASSLVNQPQHF.